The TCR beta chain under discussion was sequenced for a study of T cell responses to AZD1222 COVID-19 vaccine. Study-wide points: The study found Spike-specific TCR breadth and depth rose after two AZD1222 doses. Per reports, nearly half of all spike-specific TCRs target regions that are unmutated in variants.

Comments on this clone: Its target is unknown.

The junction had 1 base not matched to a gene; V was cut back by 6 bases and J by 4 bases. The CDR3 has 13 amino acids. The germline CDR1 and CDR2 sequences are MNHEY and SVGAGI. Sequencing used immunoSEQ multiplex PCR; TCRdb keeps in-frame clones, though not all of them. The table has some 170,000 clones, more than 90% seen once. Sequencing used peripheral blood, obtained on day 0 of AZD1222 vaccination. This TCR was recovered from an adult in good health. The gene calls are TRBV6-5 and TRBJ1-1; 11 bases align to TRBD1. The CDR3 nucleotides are TGTGCCAGCAGCGGACAGGGGGCCACTGAAGCTTTCTTT. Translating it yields CASSGQGATEAFF.